The rows below give T cell receptor beta chains drawn from one sample of a study of T cells after yellow fever vaccination. TCRdb redid the calling of the 5' RACE reads with MiXCR, one entry per CDR3 protein. Among over 100,000 distinct CDR3 sequences listed, 7.5% to 9.5% were seen once. The sample consisted of CD8+ T cells sorted from PBMCs, taken 45 days after the yellow fever booster vaccination. Every receptor here comes from a man aged 30 to 39 who received the YFV17D yellow fever vaccine. Both conserved end residues are trimmed from each CDR3.

>TRBV11-2
ASSLDQFVHVYEQF
>TRBV10-3
AISDIGGHYEQY
>TRBV7-2
ASSAPGGLVGTDTQY
>TRBV6-5
ASSSSGCQF
>TRBV7-9
ASMGSSYNEQF
>TRBV6-2/TRBV6-3
ASSYTLVRVETQY
>TRBV7-9
ASSQTGSQSETQY
>TRBV5-5
ASRVSSYNSPLH
>TRBV9
ASSPPGGRADEQF
>TRBV29-1
SVTGGYTDTQY
>TRBV5-5
ASSWTHTSTYEQY
>TRBV12-3/TRBV12-4
ASSFWTSRSTDTQY
>TRBV20-1
SASPGTRWYEQY
>TRBV4-3
ASSQSGGPQY
>TRBV20-1
SARRDGGGFIQY
>TRBV29-1
SVEDGSGSGEQF